This is a list of T cell receptor beta chains from one sample in a study of blood T cell repertoires in COVID-19. Method: immunoSEQ multiplex PCR; TCRdb's copy keeps in-frame clones and lacks some. The sample carries about 210,000 clones, around 84% recorded once. Input material: peripheral blood. The receptors were gathered from a human donor in a cohort sampled during active COVID-19. CDR3s include the opening cysteine and the closing phenylalanine or tryptophan. A D gene is named only where the DNA matches it firmly. Only some rows state a clone size, as once, few, many or a class for expanded clones.

many	TRBV4-2	-	TRBJ2-5	TGTGCCAGCAGCAAGGGCCTCAGGGAAGAGACCCAGTACTTC	CASSKGLREETQYF
-	TRBV18	-	TRBJ1-1	TGTGCCAGCTCACCCCGAGATATGAACACTGAAGCTTTCTTT	CASSPRDMNTEAFF
-	TRBV20-1	TRBD2	TRBJ2-1	TGCAGTGCTAGTGCTTCTAGCGGGAGGGGGGGTTACAATGAGCAGTTCTTC	CSASASSGRGGYNEQFF
-	TRBV28	TRBD1	TRBJ1-1	TGTGCCAGTACGACAGGGCGTGAGACTGAAGCTTTCTTT	CASTTGRETEAFF
-	TRBV10-3	-	TRBJ1-2	TGTGCCATCAACCCCCGTAGACAGGAGGGCTACACCTTC	CAINPRRQEGYTF
-	TRBV28	TRBD1	TRBJ1-3	TGTGCCAGTCGACCTCCCACAGGGGCCGGCTCTGGAAACACCATATATTTT	CASRPPTGAGSGNTIYF
-	TRBV5-5	-	TRBJ1-5	TGTGCCAGCAGCTTGACAGGGTATAGCAATCAGCCCCAGCATTTT	CASSLTGYSNQPQHF
-	TRBV15	TRBD1	TRBJ1-1	TGTGCCACCAGCAGACGACAGGGGATGAACACTGAAGCTTTCTTT	CATSRRQGMNTEAFF
-	TRBV7-2	TRBD1	TRBJ1-1	TGTGCCAGCAGCCCAACGACAGGGGGGTTAACTGAAGCTTTCTTT	CASSPTTGGLTEAFF
few	TRBV5-1	-	TRBJ2-5	TGCGCCAGCAGCTTGGTGGGGGACTCCCAGTACTTC	CASSLVGDSQYF
few	TRBV5-4	TRBD2	TRBJ2-7	TGTGCCAGCAGCTTTTTAGCGGGAGCCCTCGAGCAGTACTTC	CASSFLAGALEQYF
few	TRBV10-1	TRBD1	TRBJ1-5	TGCGCGACCACTGGACAGGGGAAGCCCCAGCATTTT	CATTGQGKPQHF
-	TRBV6-5	TRBD2	TRBJ2-5	TGTGCCAGCAGTTCACCGACTAGCGAGACCCAGTACTTC	CASSSPTSETQYF
-	TRBV6-2/TRBV6-3	TRBD1	TRBJ1-6	TGTGCCAGCAGCTCGCCCCACACAGGGGCGGGGAATTCACCCCTCCACTTT	CASSSPHTGAGNSPLHF
-	TRBV5-6	-	TRBJ2-3	TGTGCCAGCAGCCCAGTCCGTAGCACAGATACGCAGTATTTT	CASSPVRSTDTQYF
-	TRBV19	-	TRBJ2-1	TGTGCCAGTAGTATACCCCGGTACAATGAGCAGTTCTTC	CASSIPRYNEQFF
-	TRBV9	TRBD2	TRBJ2-5	TGTGCCAGCAGCGCGAACCCGGGACTAGCGGGGTCCGGGGAGACCCAGTACTTC	CASSANPGLAGSGETQYF
-	TRBV9	-	TRBJ1-3	TGTGCCAGCAGCGGGGGGGGCCCCACTGGAAACACCATATATTTT	CASSGGGPTGNTIYF
once	TRBV9	TRBD2	TRBJ2-3	TGTGCCAGCAGCGTAGCTAGCGGGAGAACAGATACGCAGTATTTT	CASSVASGRTDTQYF
-	TRBV5-1	TRBD2	TRBJ2-5	TGCGCCAGCAGCTTGGCGGCGGGAGGAGGGGAGACCCAGTACTTC	CASSLAAGGGETQYF
-	TRBV4-2	TRBD1	TRBJ2-7	TGTGCCAGCAGCTTCAGGGACAGGGGAGACTACGAGCAGTACTTC	CASSFRDRGDYEQYF
-	TRBV7-9	-	TRBJ2-5	TGTGCCAGCAGCCCCGAAAACCGTTTACTTAGAATTCAAGAGACCCAGTACTTC	CASSPENRLLRIQETQYF
-	TRBV11-3	TRBD2	TRBJ2-2	TGTGCCAGCAGCTTTACTAGCGGGACGCCGGGGGAGCTGTTTTTT	CASSFTSGTPGELFF
-	TRBV19	-	TRBJ1-6	TGTGCCAGTAGTCCCCGGGGAGGGGCGGTGCGTTCACCCCTCCACTTT	CASSPRGGAVRSPLHF
-	TRBV28	-	TRBJ1-3	TGTGCCAGCAGTTCCCGACGGCCAGGAAACGGAAACACCATATATTTT	CASSSRRPGNGNTIYF
-	TRBV7-2	TRBD1	TRBJ1-6	TGTGCCAGCAGCCCTACAGGGGAGAGGTCACCCCTCCACTTT	CASSPTGERSPLHF